The 21 T cell receptor beta chains given below trace back to one sample, sequenced in a study of blood T cell repertoires in COVID-19. The method was immunoSEQ multiplex PCR; TCRdb's version includes in-frame clones alone and lacks a portion of them. The sample records under 300,000 clones, roughly 90% being singletons. The sequenced material came from peripheral blood. Source of these receptors: a woman aged 30 to 39 with active or convalescent COVID-19.

The CDR3 nucleotides read TGTGCCAGCAGTGAAGACATTAAGGGCTACACCTTC. Translating gives CASSEDIKGYTF. The chain carries TRBV6-1 and TRBJ1-2; D gene unclear. The V gene's germline CDR1 is MNHNS and CDR2 SASEGT. Trimming removed 1 base at V and 8 bases at J, with 8 bases between. The CDR3 totals 12 residues.

This clone appeared once. The chain uses TRBV4-3 and TRBJ1-5; D is unclear. Trimming took 0 bases from V and 4 from J, leaving 4 bases between them. The CDR3 is made up of 13 amino acids. Germline loops: CDR1 LGHNA, CDR2 YSLEER. The CDR3 protein is CASSQDKNQPQHF. In DNA, the CDR3 is TGCGCCAGCAGCCAAGATAAAAATCAGCCCCAGCATTTT.

This clone was seen a few times. The J gene is TRBJ1-2, the V gene TRBV5-6; no clear D gene. The CDR3 runs to 13 residues. In germline, CDR1 is SGHDT, CDR2 YYEEEE. The V end lost 0 bases, the J end lost 10 bases, and 13 bases lay between the germline ends. The DNA of the CDR3 is TGTGCCAGCAGCTTGGGGGTGGGCACTGACTACACCTTC. Protein product: CASSLGVGTDYTF.

The chain carries TRBV4-2 and TRBJ2-1; 10 nucleotides align to TRBD2. The CDR3 runs to 19 residues. V shed 2 bases and J 0 bases; nucleotides not matched to a gene: 10. Germline V gene sequence: CDR1 LGHNA, CDR2 YNFKEQ. CDR3 nucleotides: TGTGCCAGCAGCCAAACGGCTAGCGGGGGTTTAATCTCCTACAATGAGCAGTTCTTC. Protein product: CASSQTASGGLISYNEQFF.

The chain links TRBV7-8 to TRBJ2-1; TRBD2 matches at 10 bases. Germline loops: CDR1 SGHVS, CDR2 FQNEAQ. This CDR3 has 16 residues. V lost 5 bases, J lost 4 bases, and 8 bases stayed unmatched. The CDR3 here is CASSPRVAGGYNEQFF. The CDR3 DNA reads as TGTGCCAGCAGCCCGCGGGTAGCGGGGGGTTACAATGAGCAGTTCTTC.

The V gene is TRBV18, the J gene TRBJ1-2; 7 bases align to TRBD1. CDR1 is KGHSH and CDR2 is LQKENI in the germline V gene. The CDR3 totals 17 residues. Germline trimming cut 3 bases from V and 0 bases from J; bases unmatched to any gene: 10. CDR3 in DNA: TGTGCCAGCTCACCCGGACAGGCGCGACTCACTAACTATGGCTACACCTTC. It encodes CASSPGQARLTNYGYTF.

The chain joins TRBV5-4 to TRBJ2-7; 8 nucleotides agree with TRBD2. Germline lookup yields CDR1 SGHNT and CDR2 YYREEE (reference sequence). The CDR3 length is 14 residues. V trimming: 4 bases; J trimming: 7 bases; junction bases outside the gene matches: 10. CDR3: CASSRSGVRREQYF. The CDR3 bases are TGTGCCAGCAGCCGTAGCGGGGTGCGGCGGGAGCAGTACTTC.

This rearrangement joins TRBV7-2 to TRBJ1-2; 8 nucleotides line up with TRBD1. The V gene end was trimmed by 4 bases and the J gene end by 2 bases; junction bases not matched to a gene: 9. Germline-derived CDR1 and CDR2 are SGHTA and FQGNSA. The CDR3 is 16 amino acids. CDR3 protein: CASSSPADRVNYGYTF. The CDR3 DNA reads TGTGCCAGCAGCTCTCCTGCGGACAGGGTCAACTATGGCTACACCTTC. Combining the CDR3 with reference TRBV7-2 and TRBJ1-2 gives the whole variable domain GAGVSQSPSNKVTEKGKDVELRCDPISGHTALYWYRQSLGQGLEFLIYFQGNSAPDKSGLPSDRFSAERTGGSVSTLTIQRTQQEDSAVYLCASSSPADRVNYGYTFGSGTRLTVV.

This chain connects TRBV20-1 to TRBJ2-1; no firm D call. This CDR3 has 11 residues. Per germline, CDR1 DFQATT and CDR2 SNEGSKA (reference sequence). Between the trimmed V and J ends, which lost 5 bases and 7 bases, there was a span of 9 bases. The CDR3 spells CSAVGPNEQFF. DNA for the CDR3: TGCAGTGCTGTTGGGCCGAATGAGCAGTTCTTC.

The chain carries TRBV4-3 and TRBJ1-6, with D uncertain. The CDR3 contains 15 residues. The V gene's germline CDR1 is LGHNA and CDR2 YSLEER. The V end lost 4 bases, the J end lost 6 bases, and 13 bases lay between the germline ends. The CDR3 spells CASSPRRDFNSPLHF. As DNA, the CDR3 is TGCGCCAGCAGCCCCCGCCGGGATTTTAATTCACCCCTCCACTTT.

The V call is TRBV6-6, the J call TRBJ1-5, with D maybe TRBD1 (5 bases). Trimming pared 1 base from V and 1 base from J, leaving 11 bases between. CDR1 and CDR2 (germline): MNHNY, SVGAGI (reference sequence). The CDR3 is 16 residues long. CDR3 DNA sequence: TGTGCCAGCAGTTACTTAGCGGGGCAGAGCAATCAGCCCCAGCATTTT. It translates to CASSYLAGQSNQPQHF.

The rearrangement links TRBV5-6 to TRBJ2-2; D is unresolved. The germline V gene encodes CDR1 SGHDT and CDR2 YYEEEE. V lost 6 bases and J 2 bases, leaving 8 bases between the germline ends. The CDR3 extends over 13 amino acids. CDR3 sequence: CASNLVNTGELFF. The CDR3 bases are TGTGCCAGCAATTTAGTTAACACCGGGGAGCTGTTTTTT.

The chain has TRBV9 and TRBJ1-2; TRBD1 aligns across 10 bases. Germline-derived CDR1 and CDR2 are SGDLS and YYNGEE. V trimming: 0 bases; J trimming: 8 bases; junction bases outside the gene matches: 4. This CDR3 comprises 14 residues. CDR3 loop: CASSVGQGARGYTF. In DNA form, the CDR3 reads TGTGCCAGCAGCGTAGGACAGGGGGCGCGCGGCTACACCTTC.

The chain has TRBV15 and TRBJ1-4, with D unclear. V lost 0 bases and J 6 bases, leaving 8 bases between the germline ends. This CDR3 spans 14 amino acids. Germline CDR1 is LNHNV and CDR2 is YYDKDF (reference sequence). The DNA of the CDR3 is TGTGCCACCAGCAGAGATCTGGCGGATGAAAAACTGTTTTTT. This encodes CATSRDLADEKLFF.

The J gene is TRBJ1-2, the V gene TRBV18; TRBD1 agrees at 9 bases. Losses at the gene ends were 2 bases for V and 8 bases for J; bases not matched to a gene: 15. Looked up from germline, CDR1 is KGHSH and CDR2 is LQKENI. CDR3 length: 17 residues. Here the CDR3 DNA reads TGTGCCAGCTCACCATCTTCGCTAACAGGGGGCGTTAGCGGCTACACCTTC. It is translated as CASSPSSLTGGVSGYTF.

This rearrangement joins TRBV6-6 to TRBJ1-3, with 12 bases matching TRBD1. The CDR3 totals 16 residues. After removal of 7 bases from V and 4 bases from J, the junction contained 8 bases not matched to a gene. In germline, CDR1 is MNHNY, CDR2 SVGAGI (reference sequence). The CDR3, as DNA: TGTGCCAGCAACGCACCGGGACAGGGGGCAGGAAACACCATATATTTT. It codes for CASNAPGQGAGNTIYF.

This chain links TRBV2 with TRBJ2-3, with D possibly TRBD1 on 6 matching bases. Germline CDR1 reads SNHLY; CDR2 reads FYNNEI. Trimming pared 8 bases from V and 10 bases from J, leaving 25 bases between. The CDR3 consists of 15 residues. DNA for the CDR3: TGTGCCAGCGGTAGAGGGGGTGAAGGGCTCGGAGCGCAGTATTTT. Translated: CASGRGGEGLGAQYF.

This chain joins TRBV7-2 and TRBJ1-2, with 7 positions matching TRBD1. This CDR3 comprises 16 residues. Germline V gene sequence: CDR1 SGHTA, CDR2 FQGNSA. V was clipped by 5 bases and J by 0 bases; unmatched bases: 9. CDR3 sequence reads: CASSRIGGTANYGYTF. For the CDR3, the DNA is TGTGCCAGCAGCCGCATAGGCGGGACAGCTAACTATGGCTACACCTTC.

The chain has TRBV27 and TRBJ2-6; TRBD1 is a possible D gene (6 bases). The CDR3 is made up of 16 amino acids. Germline assignment: CDR1 MNHEY and CDR2 SMNVEV (reference sequence). Trimming stripped 6 bases from V and 0 bases from J, with 12 bases between. The CDR3 nucleotides read TGTGCCAGCAGAACCCTCAGGGGCTCTGGGGCCAACGTCCTGACTTTC. Translation: CASRTLRGSGANVLTF. The full variable domain, in which reference TRBV27 and TRBJ2-6 provide the parts outside the CDR3, is EAQVTQNPRYLITVTGKKLTVTCSQNMNHEYMSWYRQDPGLGLRQIYYSMNVEVTDKGDVPEGYKVSRKEKRNFPLILESPSPNQTSLYFCASRTLRGSGANVLTFGAGSRLTVL.

The chain couples TRBV29-1 to TRBJ2-1; maybe TRBD1 (6 bases). In germline, CDR1 is SQVTM, CDR2 ANQGSEA. The CDR3 is 15 amino acids. Trimming shortened V by 7 bases and J by 5 bases, and 21 bases separated the two germline ends. In DNA, the CDR3 is TGCAGCGGCAACCAACAGGGATCTCCTAACAATGAGCAGTTCTTC. Protein sequence: CSGNQQGSPNNEQFF.

As DNA, the CDR3 is TGTGCCAGCAGCGTCGGGGCAGGGGGCAAAGGCTACACCTTC. Amino acids: CASSVGAGGKGYTF. V and J are TRBV9 and TRBJ1-2; 8 bases are shared with TRBD1. Germline values: CDR1 SGDLS, CDR2 YYNGEE. Unmatched junction bases numbered 8, after V lost 2 bases and J lost 8 bases. The CDR3 sequence is 14 residues long.